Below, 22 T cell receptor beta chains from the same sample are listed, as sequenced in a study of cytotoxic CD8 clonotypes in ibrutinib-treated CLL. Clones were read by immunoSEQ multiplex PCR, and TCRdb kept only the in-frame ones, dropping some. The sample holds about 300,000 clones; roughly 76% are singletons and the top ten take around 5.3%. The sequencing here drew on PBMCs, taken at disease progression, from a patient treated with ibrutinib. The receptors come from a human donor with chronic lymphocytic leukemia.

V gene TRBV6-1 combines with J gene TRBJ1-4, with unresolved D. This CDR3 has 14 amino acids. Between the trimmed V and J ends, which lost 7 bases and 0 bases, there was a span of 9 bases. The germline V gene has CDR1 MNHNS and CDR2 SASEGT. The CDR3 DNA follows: TGTGCCAGCAACACAGCAGCAACTAATGAAAAACTGTTTTTT. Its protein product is CASNTAATNEKLFF.

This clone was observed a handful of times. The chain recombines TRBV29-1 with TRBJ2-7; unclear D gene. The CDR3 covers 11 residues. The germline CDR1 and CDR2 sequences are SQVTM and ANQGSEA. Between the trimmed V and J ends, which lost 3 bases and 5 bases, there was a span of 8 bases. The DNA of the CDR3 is TGCAGCGTTGAGGGAAGGGACGAGCAGTACTTC. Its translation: CSVEGRDEQYF.

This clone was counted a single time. CDR3 bases: TGCGCCAGCAGCCCGGCAGGGGGCGACCTCGACGGGGAGCTGTTTTTT. Encoded protein: CASSPAGGDLDGELFF. This chain connects TRBV5-1 to TRBJ2-2; TRBD1 aligns across 8 bases. Germline trimming cut 4 bases from V and 7 bases from J; bases unmatched to any gene: 12. The CDR3 extends over 16 amino acids. The germline V gene encodes CDR1 SGHRS and CDR2 YFSETQ.

In DNA form, the CDR3 reads TGCAGTGCTAGTGCAGATACGCAGTATTTT. As protein: CSASADTQYF. The chain carries TRBV20-1 and TRBJ2-3; the D is unclear. The length of the CDR3 is 10 residues. CDR1 and CDR2 from the germline V gene are DFQATT and SNEGSKA (reference sequence). Deletions cut 3 bases from V and 4 bases from J, with 2 bases between.

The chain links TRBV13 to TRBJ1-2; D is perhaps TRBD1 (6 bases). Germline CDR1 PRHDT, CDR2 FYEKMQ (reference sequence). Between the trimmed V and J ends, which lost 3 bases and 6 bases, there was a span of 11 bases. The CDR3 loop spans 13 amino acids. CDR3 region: CASSLQGYHGYTF. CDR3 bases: TGTGCCAGCAGCTTGCAGGGGTACCATGGCTACACCTTC.

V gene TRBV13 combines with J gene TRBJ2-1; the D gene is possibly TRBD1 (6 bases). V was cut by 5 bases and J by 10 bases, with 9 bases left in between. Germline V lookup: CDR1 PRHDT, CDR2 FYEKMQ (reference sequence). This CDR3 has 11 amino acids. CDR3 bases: TGTGCCAGCAGCCTTACAGGGGAGCAGTTCTTC. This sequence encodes CASSLTGEQFF.

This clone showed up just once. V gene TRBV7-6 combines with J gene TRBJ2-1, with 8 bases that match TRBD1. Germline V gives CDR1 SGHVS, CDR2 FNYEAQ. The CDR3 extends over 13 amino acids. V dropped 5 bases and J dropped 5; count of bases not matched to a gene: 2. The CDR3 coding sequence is TGTGCCAGCAGCCGGGACAGGAACAATGAGCAGTTCTTC. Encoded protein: CASSRDRNNEQFF.

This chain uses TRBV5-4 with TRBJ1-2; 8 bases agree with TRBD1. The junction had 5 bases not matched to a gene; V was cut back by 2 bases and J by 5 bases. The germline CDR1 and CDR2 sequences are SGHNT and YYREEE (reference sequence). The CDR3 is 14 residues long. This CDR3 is CASSFGTGRYGYTF. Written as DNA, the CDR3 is TGTGCCAGCAGCTTCGGGACAGGACGGTATGGCTACACCTTC.

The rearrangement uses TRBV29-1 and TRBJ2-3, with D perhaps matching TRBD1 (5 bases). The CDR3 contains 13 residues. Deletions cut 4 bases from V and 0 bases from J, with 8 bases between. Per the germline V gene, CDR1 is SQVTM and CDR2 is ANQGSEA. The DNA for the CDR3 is TGCAGCGTTGGAAACAGGAGCACAGATACGCAGTATTTT. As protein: CSVGNRSTDTQYF.

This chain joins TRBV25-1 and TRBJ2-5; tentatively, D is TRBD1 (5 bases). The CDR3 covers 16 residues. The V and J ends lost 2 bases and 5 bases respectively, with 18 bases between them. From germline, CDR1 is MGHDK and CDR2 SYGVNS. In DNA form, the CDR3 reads TGTGCCAGCAGTGAAATTTATCGGCCAGGGTGGGAGACCCAGTACTTC. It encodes CASSEIYRPGWETQYF.

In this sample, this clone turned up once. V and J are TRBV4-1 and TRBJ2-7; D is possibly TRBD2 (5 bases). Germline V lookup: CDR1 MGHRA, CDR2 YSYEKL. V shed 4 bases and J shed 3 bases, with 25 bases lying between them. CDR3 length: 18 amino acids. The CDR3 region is CASSPRGVPNSAGYEQYF. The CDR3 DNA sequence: TGCGCCAGCAGCCCTCGGGGAGTCCCGAACTCGGCGGGCTACGAGCAGTACTTC.

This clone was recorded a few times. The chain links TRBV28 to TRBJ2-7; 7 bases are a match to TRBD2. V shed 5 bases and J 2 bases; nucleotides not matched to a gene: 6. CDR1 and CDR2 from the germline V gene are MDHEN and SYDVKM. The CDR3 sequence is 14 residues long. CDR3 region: CASSDLGRAYEQYF. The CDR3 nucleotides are TGTGCCAGCAGTGACTTGGGGAGGGCCTACGAGCAGTACTTC.

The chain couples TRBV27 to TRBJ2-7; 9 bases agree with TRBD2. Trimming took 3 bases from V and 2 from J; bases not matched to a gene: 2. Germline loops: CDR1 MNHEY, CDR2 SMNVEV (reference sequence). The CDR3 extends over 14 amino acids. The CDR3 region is CASSFAGGPYEQYF. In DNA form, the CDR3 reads TGTGCCAGCAGTTTTGCGGGGGGGCCCTACGAGCAGTACTTC.

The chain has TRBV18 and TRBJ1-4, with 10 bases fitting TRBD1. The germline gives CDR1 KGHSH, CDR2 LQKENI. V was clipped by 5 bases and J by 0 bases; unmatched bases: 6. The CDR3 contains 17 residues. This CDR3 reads CASSTGTGEPTNEKLFF. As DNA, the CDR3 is TGTGCCAGCTCAACCGGGACAGGGGAACCAACTAATGAAAAACTGTTTTTT.

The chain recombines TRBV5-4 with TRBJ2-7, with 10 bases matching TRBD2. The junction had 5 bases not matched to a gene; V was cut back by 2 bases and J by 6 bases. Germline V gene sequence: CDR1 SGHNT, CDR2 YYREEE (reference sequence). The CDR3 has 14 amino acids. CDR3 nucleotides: TGTGCCAGCAGCTTACTAGCGGGATTTAGCGAGCAGTACTTC. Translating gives CASSLLAGFSEQYF.

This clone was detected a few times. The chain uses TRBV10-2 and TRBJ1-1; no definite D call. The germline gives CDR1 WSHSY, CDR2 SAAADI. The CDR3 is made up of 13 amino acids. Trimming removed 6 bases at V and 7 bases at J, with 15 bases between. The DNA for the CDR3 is TGCGCCAGCAGGGACCCTTTAAAGAGTGAAGCTTTCTTT. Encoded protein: CASRDPLKSEAFF.

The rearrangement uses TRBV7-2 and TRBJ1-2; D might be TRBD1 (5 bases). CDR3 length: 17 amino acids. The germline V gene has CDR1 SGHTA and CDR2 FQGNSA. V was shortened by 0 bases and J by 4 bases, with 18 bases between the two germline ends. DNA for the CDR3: TGTGCCAGCAGCTTAGCAGGCCGTTCGGGGGGGAGCTATGGCTACACCTTC. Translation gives CASSLAGRSGGSYGYTF.

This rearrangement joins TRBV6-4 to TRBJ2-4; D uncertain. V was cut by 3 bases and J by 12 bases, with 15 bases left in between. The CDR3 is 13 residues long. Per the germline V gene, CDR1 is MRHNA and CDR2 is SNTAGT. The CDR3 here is CASSEWATPHQYF. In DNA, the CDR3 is TGTGCCAGCAGTGAATGGGCCACCCCACATCAGTACTTC.

CDR3 in DNA: TGTGCCAGCAGTCCTTCGGGGGCCGGGGAGCTGTTTTTT. It specifies CASSPSGAGELFF. The chain joins TRBV7-9 to TRBJ2-2, with D perhaps matching TRBD2 (6 bases). Looked up from germline, CDR1 is SEHNR and CDR2 is FQNEAQ (reference sequence). Between the trimmed V and J ends, which lost 6 bases and 6 bases, there was a span of 11 bases. The CDR3 loop spans 13 amino acids.

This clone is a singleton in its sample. Here the CDR3 reads CASSQASQVSGELFF. The CDR3 nucleotides read TGCGCCAGCAGCCAAGCATCTCAGGTTTCCGGGGAGCTGTTTTTT. This chain links TRBV4-1 with TRBJ2-2; unclear D gene. CDR1 MGHRA and CDR2 YSYEKL come from the germline V gene. The CDR3 loop spans 15 amino acids. The V and J ends lost 1 base and 6 bases respectively, with 12 bases between them.

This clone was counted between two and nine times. The CDR3 spells CASSQPTGNSYNSPLHF. The CDR3 nucleotides are TGTGCCAGCAGTCAACCGACAGGGAATTCCTATAATTCACCCCTCCACTTT. This rearrangement joins TRBV7-9 to TRBJ1-6; 7 nucleotides align to TRBD1. There are 17 residues in the CDR3. Per the germline V gene, CDR1 is SEHNR and CDR2 is FQNEAQ (reference sequence). V lost 6 bases, J lost 1 base, and 9 bases stayed unmatched.

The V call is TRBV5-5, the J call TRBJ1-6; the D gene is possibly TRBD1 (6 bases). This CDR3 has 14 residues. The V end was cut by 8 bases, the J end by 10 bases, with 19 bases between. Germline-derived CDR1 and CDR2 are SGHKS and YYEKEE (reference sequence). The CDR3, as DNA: TGTGCCAGTCGAGAAGCGGGGGCCGGGTCACCCCTCCACTTT. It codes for CASREAGAGSPLHF.